The subject of this entry is one T cell receptor (beta chain). Its specific antigen is unknown. The entry originates in a study of cytomegalovirus exposure and HLA in healthy donors (dated by TCRdb to the late 2010s). Notes on the research overall: In an earlier analysis of 587 of the donors, 250 to 300 Gb of sequence data and 90 million to 120 million unique TCR beta sequences from about 190 million T cells were reported. HLA typing covered class I and class II loci at four-digit resolution. To decide whether each TCR beta V gene segment behaved as functional or pseudogenic, an earlier analysis of fewer than 750 of the donors relied on high-throughput TCR beta sequencing. Approximately 330 gigabases of sequencing data and around 80 million unique TCR sequences made up an early release that covered fewer than 650 HLA-typed donors. A later genetic analysis took genome-wide SNP genotypes for about 65% of the 666 donors and used that subset as a discovery cohort. All discovery cohort repertoires had been generated using a single sequencing platform. Of the approximately 400 genotyped donors, about 84% fell in the genetic ancestry cluster associated with self-reported Caucasian donors. To predict cytomegalovirus infection status, the study brought together high-throughput TCR immunosequencing, statistical association of individual TCRs with disease status, and machine learning. About five DR-DQ haplotypes were handled as single units for association and clustering, since linkage in the cohort was strong. In addition to the first cohort of 650 to 800 subjects, a separate validation cohort of approximately 130 different subjects was used. The study aimed to test whether cataloging public T cell receptors could reveal signatures of past pathogen exposure. Across 398 genotyped donors of the cohort, an average of approximately 220,000 unique TCR beta nucleotide sequences per donor were sequenced, and approximately 17% of those sequences were non-productive. Typing coverage differed by locus: A, B, C, DRB1 and DQB1 were typed in about 620-630 donors, DQA1 in approximately 520, DPA1 in around 580, and DPB1 in 472. A later analysis re-examined previously published TCR beta repertoires from several hundred donors and added high-resolution HLA genotyping to investigate patterns of TCR occurrence. Donor age, sex, ethnicity and CMV serostatus were collected together with the repertoire data. In the later analysis, no new phenotypic data were used to find candidate immune exposures; instead, reliance was placed on TCR beta sequences and their occurrence across donors. Using immunosequencing, the study profiled T cell repertoires from around 680 subjects and related those repertoires to cytomegalovirus serostatus. Study-wide findings and limitations: In a later analysis, most CMV-associated TCR beta chains were found to appear HLA-restricted, with HLA associations seemingly driven largely by CMV exposure. The earlier analysis of a few hundred of the donors excluded roughly 17 rarely observed V segments, including chromosome 9 orphons, because counts were too low. In a later genetic analysis, a missense DCLRE1C variant was associated with V-gene and J-gene trimming of TCR beta chains, and the association was replicated in an independent cohort. Strong co-occurrence of HLA alleles, especially DR and DQ, made assigning TCR associations to individual alleles difficult. While some public TCRs were present in many individuals, most TCR sequences turned up only very rarely across donors. According to a later analysis, TCR association rates differed among HLA loci, with DRB1 alleles showing the most associated TCRs and HLA-C alleles showing the fewest. Linkage disequilibrium might explain the correlated functional status among segregating V segments, but an unknown experimental factor could not be ruled out. Several of the top co-occurrence clusters appeared to be linked to parvovirus B19, influenza, CMV and Epstein-Barr virus, according to a later analysis. The study listed 150 to 200 TCR beta chains as associated with cytomegalovirus. The cohort was sequenced for TCR beta chains only, and without alpha or paired-chain data the features that could be detected were limited. A few of the identified cytomegalovirus-associated TCR beta chains were confirmed in vitro to be specific for cytomegalovirus antigens. A further reported finding was that TCR beta sequences accurately predicted the HLA-A and HLA-B alleles for most subjects in the first cohort. In a later analysis, HLA-associated TCR beta chains were found to be more clonally expanded and to have lower generation probabilities than equally common non-associated chains. Cytomegalovirus status was reported to be diagnosed by the classifier with high specificity and sensitivity in both the original and validation cohorts. Presence/absence analyses assumed roughly uniform sequencing depth across donors, an assumption that may not hold. A later genetic analysis reported fewer N-insertions in productive TCRs among donors in an Asian-associated ancestry cluster than the roughly 620-donor mean. Because some donors lacked HLA typing at each locus, the association tests relied only on the typed subset. A later analysis associated about 17,000 TCR beta sequences with specific HLA alleles at a false discovery rate of 0.05. In an earlier analysis of 500 to 650 of the donors, most TCR beta V segments appeared in productive rearrangements about 87% or about 30% of the time, broadly matching IMGT annotations. Immune exposure information for the cohort was limited to CMV serostatus. A group of highly shared sequence variants was considered likely to be a technical artifact of the sequencing pipeline. The authors suggested that the approach could potentially be generalized to other disease states and immunological phenotypes.

The library was produced with the immunoSEQ multiplex PCR assay. For the multiplex PCR, a mixture combining 60 forward primers for TCR Vbeta segments and 13 reverse primers for TCR Jbeta segments was used. Amplification of the CDR3 region of rearranged TCR beta genes was performed with a multiplex PCR assay on genomic DNA. The Illumina HiSeq System was used to sequence the amplified TCR beta libraries as 87-base-pair reads. The published analysis was carried out like this. In a later analysis, tens of millions of unique TCR beta chains were counted across the approximately 640 repertoires, and about 10 million of these chains were shared by at least two donors. To remove PCR and sequencing errors, raw reads were error-corrected and collapsed into unique sequences using a nearest-neighbor algorithm that merged closely related sequences. Alignment of CDR3 sequences to IMGT reference sequences was used to assign V, D and J gene segments. For a sequence to be retained, at least a six-nucleotide match to both a V gene segment and a J gene segment was required. A rearrangement counted as productive if the CDR3 had no stop codons and remained in frame with V and J, and every other rearrangement counted as non-productive. Following IMGT convention, CDR3 was defined as the stretch from the second conserved V-encoded cysteine up to the conserved J-encoded phenylalanine. The earlier analysis of about 590 of the donors excluded sequences that lacked an unambiguous match to a single V gene segment. An earlier analysis of several hundred of the donors called V segments functional above 56.7% productive rearrangements and segregating when the between-donor standard deviation exceeded 5%. A statistical classification framework was developed to diagnose cytomegalovirus status using the catalog of TCR beta chain sequences. A later analysis assigned V and J genes by comparing TCR nucleotide sequences with IMGT/GENE-DB human TR gene sequences. Using the TCRdist pipeline, a later analysis assigned CDR3 sequences along with most-parsimonious VDJ recombination scenarios. In a later analysis, each TCR beta chain was defined by its CDR3 amino acid sequence together with its V-gene family, and reads without a unique V-gene family were excluded. To address suspected cross-contamination and a sequencing artifact, a later analysis removed approximately 600 highly shared, low-generation-probability nucleotide sequences. A later analysis calculated a clonal expansion index for each public chain from normalized within-repertoire ranks of inferred template counts. In a later analysis, generation probabilities were computed using a VDJ recombination model fitted to out-of-frame rearrangements, and the results were checked against IGoR. In a later analysis, hypergeometric tests were used to score TCR-TCR, TCR-HLA and TCR-CMV co-occurrence, with a repertoire-size bias correction applied to TCR pairs. To estimate false discovery rates, a later analysis permuted the HLA or CMV assignments 20 times. In a later analysis, co-occurring TCRs were grouped using DBSCAN, and TCRdist sequence similarity was added for clustering within HLA-allele-positive subsets. Repertoires with fewer than 30,000 or more than 120,000 public chains, plus five repertoires with anomalous nucleotide sharing, were excluded from co-occurrence clustering. Not all clones reach the TCRdb copy of this immuneACCESS table, which keeps in-frame sequences only. Checked studies attribute under half of the gap to unresolved V genes and leave the rest unexplained. V and J calls and clone size are as listed in that table; D and trimming were resolved from the DNA. The table for this sample records some 200,000 clones. Jointly, the top ten make up 6.5% of the sample.

The cohort comprised 666 healthy bone marrow donors. Cohort members were all nominally healthy when sampled, although unrecorded immune exposures were likely present. The donor was CMV seronegative and was included in the group of over 300 seronegative cohort members. A peripheral blood sample was collected from each donor, and TCR beta sequencing was performed on peripheral blood mononuclear cells. Genomic DNA was extracted from the blood cell samples with the Qiagen DNeasy Blood Extraction Kit. This receptor was obtained from a young man in good health and CMV-seronegative. Input material: PBMCs.

In nucleotide form, the sequence is TGTGCCAGCAGCTTGGATCCAGGAACGGTTCAGCCCCAGCATTTT. It translates as CASSLDPGTVQPQHF. The sequence links TRBV5-5 to TRBJ1-5, with the D gene not clear enough to name. Measured from the cysteine to the phenylalanine, the CDR3 is 15 residues long. The kept DNA is CDR3 alone, 45 bases in frame from the first base. Taken from the germline V gene (reference sequence), the CDR1 and CDR2 loops are SGHKS and YYEKEE. V lost 0 bases and J lost 6 bases; the stretch between them is 13 bases long.